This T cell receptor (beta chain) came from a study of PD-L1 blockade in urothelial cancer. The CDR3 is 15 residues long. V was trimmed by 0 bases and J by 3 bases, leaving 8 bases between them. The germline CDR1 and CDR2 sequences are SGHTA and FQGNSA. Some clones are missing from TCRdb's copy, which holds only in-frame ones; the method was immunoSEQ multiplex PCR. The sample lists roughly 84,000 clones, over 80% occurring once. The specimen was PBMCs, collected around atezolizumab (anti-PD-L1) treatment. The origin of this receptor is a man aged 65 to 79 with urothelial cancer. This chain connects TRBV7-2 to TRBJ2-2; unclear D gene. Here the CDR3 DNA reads TGTGCCAGCAGCTTAGCGACGACTCACACCGGGGAGCTGTTTTTT. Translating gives CASSLATTHTGELFF.